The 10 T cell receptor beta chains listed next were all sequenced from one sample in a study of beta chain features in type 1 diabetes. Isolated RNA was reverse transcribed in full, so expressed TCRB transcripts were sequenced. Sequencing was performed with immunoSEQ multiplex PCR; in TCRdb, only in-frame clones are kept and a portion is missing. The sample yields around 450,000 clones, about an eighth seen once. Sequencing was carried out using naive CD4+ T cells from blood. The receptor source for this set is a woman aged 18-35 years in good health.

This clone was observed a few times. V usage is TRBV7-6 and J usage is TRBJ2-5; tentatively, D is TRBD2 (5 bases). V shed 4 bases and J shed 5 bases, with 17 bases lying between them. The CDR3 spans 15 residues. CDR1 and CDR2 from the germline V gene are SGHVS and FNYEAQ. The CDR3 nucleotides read TGTGCCAGCAGCTCACTAGGATGGTTCGAGGAGACCCAGTACTTC. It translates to CASSSLGWFEETQYF.

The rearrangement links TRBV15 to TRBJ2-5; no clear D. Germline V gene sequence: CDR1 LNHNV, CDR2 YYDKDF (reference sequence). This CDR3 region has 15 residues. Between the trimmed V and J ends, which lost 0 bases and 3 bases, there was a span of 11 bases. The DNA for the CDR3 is TGTGCCACCAGCAGAGATCAGGTCCGGAAAGAGACCCAGTACTTC. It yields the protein CATSRDQVRKETQYF.

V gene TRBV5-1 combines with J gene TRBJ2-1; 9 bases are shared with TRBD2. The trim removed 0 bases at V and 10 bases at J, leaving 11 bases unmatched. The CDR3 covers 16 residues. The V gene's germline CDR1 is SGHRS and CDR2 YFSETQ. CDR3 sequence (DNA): TGCGCCAGCAGCTTGGGAACCGGGACTAGCTTTGGGGAGCAGTTCTTC. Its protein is CASSLGTGTSFGEQFF.

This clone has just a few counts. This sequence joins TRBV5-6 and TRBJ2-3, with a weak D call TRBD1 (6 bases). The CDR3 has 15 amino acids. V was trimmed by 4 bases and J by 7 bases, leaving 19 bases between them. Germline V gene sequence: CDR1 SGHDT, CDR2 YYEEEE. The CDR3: CASSPPGTWGNTQYF. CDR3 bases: TGTGCCAGCAGCCCCCCCGGGACATGGGGGAATACGCAGTATTTT.

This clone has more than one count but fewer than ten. CDR3 nucleotide sequence: TGTGCCAGCAGCCTAGGGGCAGGGGACGAGCAGTACGTC. Protein sequence: CASSLGAGDEQYV. The V gene is TRBV27, the J gene TRBJ2-7; perhaps TRBD1 as D (6 bases). The CDR3 totals 13 residues. Germline CDR1 reads MNHEY; CDR2 reads SMNVEV (reference sequence). The V gene lost 6 bases and the J gene lost 5 bases, with 14 bases spanning the gap.

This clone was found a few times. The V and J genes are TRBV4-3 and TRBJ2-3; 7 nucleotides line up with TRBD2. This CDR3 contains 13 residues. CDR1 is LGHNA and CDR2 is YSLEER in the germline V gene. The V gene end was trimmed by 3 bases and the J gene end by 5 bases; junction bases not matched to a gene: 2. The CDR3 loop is CASSQGGIDTQYF. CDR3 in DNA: TGCGCCAGCAGCCAGGGGGGGATAGATACGCAGTATTTT.

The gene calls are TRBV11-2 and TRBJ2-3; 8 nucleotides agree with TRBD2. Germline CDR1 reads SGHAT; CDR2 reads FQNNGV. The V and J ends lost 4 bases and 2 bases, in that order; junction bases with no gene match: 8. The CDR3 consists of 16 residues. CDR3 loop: CASSSLSGTITDTQYF. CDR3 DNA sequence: TGTGCCAGCAGCTCCCTTAGCGGGACGATCACAGATACGCAGTATTTT.

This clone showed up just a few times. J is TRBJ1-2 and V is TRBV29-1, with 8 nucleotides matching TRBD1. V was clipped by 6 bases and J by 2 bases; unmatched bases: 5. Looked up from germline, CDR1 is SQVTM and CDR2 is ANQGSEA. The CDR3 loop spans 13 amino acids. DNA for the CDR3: TGCAGCGTGGATCACAGGGGGAACTATGGCTACACCTTC. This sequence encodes CSVDHRGNYGYTF.

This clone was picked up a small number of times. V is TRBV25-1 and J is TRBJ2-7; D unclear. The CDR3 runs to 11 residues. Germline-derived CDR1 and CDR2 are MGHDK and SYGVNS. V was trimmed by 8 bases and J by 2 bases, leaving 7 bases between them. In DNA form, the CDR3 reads TGTGCCAGCCGTGTGACCTACGAGCAGTACTTC. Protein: CASRVTYEQYF.

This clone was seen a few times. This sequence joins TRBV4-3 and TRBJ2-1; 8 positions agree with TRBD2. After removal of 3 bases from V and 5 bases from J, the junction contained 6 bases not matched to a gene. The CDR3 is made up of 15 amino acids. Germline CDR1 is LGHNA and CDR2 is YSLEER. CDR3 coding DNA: TGCGCCAGCAGCCAGGTCGGGAGGGCCGACAATGAGCAGTTCTTC. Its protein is CASSQVGRADNEQFF.